This T cell receptor (beta chain) comes out of a study of cytotoxic CD8 clonotypes in ibrutinib-treated CLL. Study background: Enrolment comprised approximately 10 relapsed/refractory and roughly 15 treatment-naive patients; roughly 18 were IGHV unmutated.

General study findings and limits: Clonality was elevated at ibrutinib response and had returned toward baseline at progression. Sustained-remission and progressing patients had different sampling times. Age-matched healthy donor levels were exceeded by baseline clonality, which tracked circulating CD8+ T-cell counts.

In regard to this clone: What it binds is unknown.

This table comes from immunoSEQ multiplex PCR, and its TCRdb copy is limited to in-frame clones, with some not included. The sample holds about 40,000 clones; about three quarters are singletons and the top ten take around 9.1%. The CDR3 has 15 residues. Germline CDR1 MNHEY, CDR2 SMNVEV (reference sequence). The trim removed 10 bases at V and 6 bases at J, leaving 13 bases unmatched. This receptor was obtained from a human donor with chronic lymphocytic leukemia. The chain is built from TRBV27 and TRBJ2-2; 8 bases map to TRBD2. The sequencing used PBMCs, collected at disease progression, from a patient treated with ibrutinib. The CDR3 is CATGGLGNSPGELFF. The DNA for the CDR3 is TGTGCCACCGGGGGACTAGGAAATTCACCCGGGGAGCTGTTTTTT.